The 32 T cell receptor beta chains listed next were all sequenced from one sample in a study of shared clonotypes between healthy human individuals. Libraries were prepared by immunoSEQ multiplex PCR; TCRdb keeps only in-frame clonotypes and omits some of them. The sample records some 510,000 clones, about four fifths being singletons. The material sequenced was PBMCs. The receptors shown here come from a woman aged 40 to 50 in good health. Some clones in this sample may be carry-over from other donors' samples.

This clone came up a few times. V gene TRBV19 combines with J gene TRBJ2-7; the match to TRBD1 covers 10 bases. The CDR3 is 15 residues long. CDR1 and CDR2 (germline): LNHDA, SQIVND (reference sequence). The trim removed 5 bases at V and 4 bases at J, leaving 8 bases unmatched. DNA for the CDR3: TGTGCCAGTAGTGCCTCCGGGACAGGGGAGTACGAGCAGTACTTC. Translation gives CASSASGTGEYEQYF. Variable domain in full (rest from reference TRBV19 and TRBJ2-7): DGGITQSPKYLFRKEGQNVTLSCEQNLNHDAMYWYRQDPGQGLRLIYYSQIVNDFQKGDIAEGYSVSREKKESFPLTVTSAQKNPTAFYLCASSASGTGEYEQYFGPGTRLTVT.

In this sample, this clone turned up a few times. V is TRBV6-5 and J is TRBJ2-1; 8 bases line up with TRBD2. The CDR3 is 15 residues long. V lost 6 bases, J lost 1 base, and 5 bases stayed unmatched. From germline, CDR1 is MNHEY and CDR2 SVGAGI. In DNA form, the CDR3 reads TGTGCCAGCAGCTACGAGCGGGAGTCCTACAATGAGCAGTTCTTC. Amino acids: CASSYERESYNEQFF.

This clone was counted only a few times. This chain joins TRBV30 and TRBJ1-5; D may be TRBD1 (5 bases). This CDR3 has 13 residues. Germline-derived CDR1 and CDR2 are GTSNPN and SVGIG (reference sequence). Trimming pared 3 bases from V and 5 bases from J, leaving 11 bases between. This chain's CDR3 is CAWSPGWDQPQHF. The CDR3 nucleotides read TGTGCCTGGAGCCCAGGGTGGGATCAGCCCCAGCATTTT. The whole variable domain, remainder taken from reference TRBV30 and TRBJ1-5, is SQTIHQWPATLVQPVGSPLSLECTVEGTSNPNLYWYRQAAGRGLQLLFYSVGIGQISSEVPQNLSASRPQDRQFILSSKKLLLSDSGFYLCAWSPGWDQPQHFGDGTRLSIL.

CDR3 sequence reads: CASSQVRELADTQYF. The DNA for the CDR3 is TGCGCCAGCAGCCAAGTTCGGGAGCTGGCAGATACGCAGTATTTT. The rearrangement uses TRBV4-1 and TRBJ2-3; weak D call: TRBD2 (6 bases). CDR3 length: 15 residues. The V gene lost 1 base and the J gene lost 4 bases, with 12 bases spanning the gap. Germline V lookup: CDR1 MGHRA, CDR2 YSYEKL.

This clone was seen a single time. V and J are TRBV6-6 and TRBJ1-5; 11 bases line up with TRBD1. The CDR3 runs to 15 residues. The germline gives CDR1 MNHNY, CDR2 SVGAGI (reference sequence). V gave up 5 bases and J gave up 4 bases; unmatched junction bases: 4. DNA of the CDR3: TGTGCCAGCAGTGCCCGGGACAGGGGGAATCAGCCCCAGCATTTT. Its protein product is CASSARDRGNQPQHF.

The chain uses TRBV5-5 and TRBJ2-3; either TRBD1 or TRBD2 may fit D (5 bases each). The CDR3 contains 15 residues. Trimming took off 6 bases at V and 1 base at J, with 15 bases between the two ends. In germline, CDR1 is SGHKS, CDR2 YYEKEE (reference sequence). The CDR3 nucleotides read TGTGCCAGCACACTACTGACAGCGGGCACAGATACGCAGTATTTT. It specifies CASTLLTAGTDTQYF.

The chain employs TRBV20-1 and TRBJ2-1; D is ambiguous. The CDR3 sequence is 11 residues long. Germline values: CDR1 DFQATT, CDR2 SNEGSKA (reference sequence). V was trimmed by 1 base and J by 10 bases, leaving 8 bases between them. In DNA, the CDR3 is TGCAGTGCTAGAGGGGCCTCCGAGCAGTTCTTC. Protein product: CSARGASEQFF.

The rearrangement joins TRBV4-2 to TRBJ2-1, with D possibly matching TRBD1 (5 bases). Trimming took off 4 bases at V and 4 bases at J, with 11 bases between the two ends. The CDR3 totals 14 residues. Germline loops: CDR1 LGHNA, CDR2 YNFKEQ. CDR3 sequence: CASSPSTDYNEQFF. The CDR3 DNA is TGTGCCAGCAGCCCTTCGACAGATTACAATGAGCAGTTCTTC.

This chain connects TRBV9 to TRBJ1-2; TRBD1 might be the D (6 bases). The CDR3 covers 17 residues. CDR1 is SGDLS and CDR2 is YYNGEE in the germline V gene. Trimming removed 0 bases at V and 5 bases at J, with 20 bases between. CDR3 DNA: TGTGCCAGCAGCGTAGAGGAGGACAGCCGCGACGTATATGGCTACACCTTC. It encodes CASSVEEDSRDVYGYTF.

This chain links TRBV10-1 with TRBJ2-7, with 12 bases aligning to TRBD2. The CDR3 loop spans 15 amino acids. Trimming took 3 bases from V and 13 from J; bases not matched to a gene: 13. Per the germline V gene, CDR1 is WNHNN and CDR2 is SYGVQD (reference sequence). The CDR3 DNA follows: TGCGCCAGCAGTGACAAAAACCGACTAGCGGGAGAATACTACTTC. Its translation: CASSDKNRLAGEYYF.

The chain recombines TRBV19 with TRBJ1-3; the D gene is possibly TRBD1 (6 bases). The CDR3 covers 17 residues. Trimming stripped 7 bases from V and 0 bases from J, with 19 bases between. Germline-derived CDR1 and CDR2 are LNHDA and SQIVND (reference sequence). The CDR3 region is CASNPQAGALSGNTIYF. The CDR3 nucleotides are TGTGCCAGTAACCCTCAGGCAGGGGCACTCTCTGGAAACACCATATATTTT. The full variable domain, rest sourced from reference TRBV19 and TRBJ1-3, is DGGITQSPKYLFRKEGQNVTLSCEQNLNHDAMYWYRQDPGQGLRLIYYSQIVNDFQKGDIAEGYSVSREKKESFPLTVTSAQKNPTAFYLCASNPQAGALSGNTIYFGEGSWLTVV.

The V call is TRBV9, the J call TRBJ2-7; perhaps D is TRBD1 or TRBD2 (6 bases each). CDR1 is SGDLS, CDR2 YYNGEE, per germline. The CDR3 has 12 amino acids. The V end lost 0 bases, the J end lost 7 bases, and 8 bases lay between the germline ends. Written as DNA, the CDR3 is TGTGCCAGCAGCGTAGAAGGGGGGGAGCAGTACTTC. Translation: CASSVEGGEQYF.

The V and J genes are TRBV7-9 and TRBJ2-3, with 7 bases fitting TRBD2. V shed 5 bases, J shed 10 bases, and the junction held 18 bases outside the gene matches. Germline CDR1 SEHNR, CDR2 FQNEAQ (reference sequence). This CDR3 is built from 16 residues. Here the CDR3 reads CASSRSGIRGGFAQYF. DNA of the CDR3: TGTGCCAGCAGCCGCAGCGGGATACGTGGTGGCTTTGCGCAGTATTTT.

The V call is TRBV30, the J call TRBJ1-3; D unclear. This CDR3 is built from 14 residues. Trimming cost V 3 bases and J 2 bases, with 11 bases left between them. Germline lookup yields CDR1 GTSNPN and CDR2 SVGIG (reference sequence). The DNA for the CDR3 is TGTGCCTGGAGCTTTTGGTCGGCTGGAAACACCATATATTTT. Protein product: CAWSFWSAGNTIYF.

In the case of this clone: One junction end disagrees with the germline gene, perhaps due to a read error. V is TRBV7-7 and J is TRBJ2-5; TRBD2 matches at 7 bases. CDR1 is SSHAT and CDR2 is FNYEAQ in the germline V gene (reference sequence). The CDR3 has 15 amino acids. The CDR3: CASSPRTRRSETQYF. CDR3 DNA: TGTGCTAGCAGCCCGCGGACTAGACGGTCGGAGACCCAGTACTTC.

Concerning this clone itself: It may be a read error: a sequence one base away is much more abundant. This rearrangement joins TRBV6-4 to TRBJ2-2; D is ambiguous. The CDR3 runs to 16 residues. Germline-derived CDR1 and CDR2 are MRHNA and SNTAGT. DNA of the CDR3: TGTGCCAGCAGTGACAAAGCTAGAGCGAACACCGAGGAGCTGTTTTTT. Translating it yields CASSDKARANTEELFF.

V is TRBV19 and J is TRBJ2-1, with 10 bases lining up with TRBD2. Per germline, CDR1 LNHDA and CDR2 SQIVND (reference sequence). CDR3 length: 12 residues. V lost 6 bases, J lost 10 bases, and 3 bases stayed unmatched. CDR3 protein: CASRGLAEEQFF. In DNA form, the CDR3 reads TGTGCCAGTAGAGGACTAGCGGAAGAGCAGTTCTTC.

V usage is TRBV5-1 and J usage is TRBJ1-2, with 8 positions matching TRBD1. Germline CDR1 and CDR2: SGHRS and YFSETQ. V was clipped by 4 bases and J by 4 bases; unmatched bases: 6. CDR3 size: 14 residues. The CDR3 DNA follows: TGCGCCAGCAGCCCCGGACAGGGAGGCTATGGCTACACCTTC. Translating gives CASSPGQGGYGYTF. Together with reference TRBV5-1 and TRBJ1-2, the CDR3 gives the full variable domain: KAGVTQTPRYLIKTRGQQVTLSCSPISGHRSVSWYQQTPGQGLQFLFEYFSETQRNKGNFPGRFSGRQFSNSRSEMNVSTLELGDSALYLCASSPGQGGYGYTFGSGTRLTVV.

The chain couples TRBV19 to TRBJ2-1, with D uncertain. Germline V CDR1 and CDR2: LNHDA, SQIVND (reference sequence). The CDR3 spans 18 residues. Trimming stripped 8 bases from V and 7 bases from J, with 30 bases between. CDR3: CASVGPPSYTHTRNEQFF. The CDR3 DNA follows: TGTGCCAGTGTTGGGCCACCATCTTACACACACACACGGAATGAGCAGTTCTTC.

This clone was detected many times. This sample also contains other DNA sequences that code for the same CDR3. The chain couples TRBV19 to TRBJ2-1; D is unresolved. The CDR3 length is 13 residues. V lost 1 base and J 7 bases, leaving 8 bases between the germline ends. CDR1 and CDR2 (germline): LNHDA, SQIVND (reference sequence). CDR3 in DNA: TGTGCCAGTAGTATAGGCAGCTTGAATGAGCAGTTCTTC. This translates into CASSIGSLNEQFF.

CDR3 in amino acids: CASSVSLAGEDPQYF. As DNA, the CDR3 is TGTGCCAGCAGTGTTTCACTAGCGGGAGAGGATCCGCAGTATTTT. The chain is built from TRBV6-4 and TRBJ2-3, with 11 bases matching TRBD2. The CDR3 covers 15 residues. Trimming removed 4 bases from V and 10 bases from J; junction bases left unmatched: 10. Germline-derived CDR1 and CDR2 are MRHNA and SNTAGT.

In DNA, the CDR3 is TGTGCCAGCAGCTTAGAGACTTCCTGGAGCGAGACCCAGTACTTC. This codes for CASSLETSWSETQYF. The chain joins TRBV11-2 to TRBJ2-5; D is unresolved. The CDR3 extends over 15 amino acids. Per the germline V gene, CDR1 is SGHAT and CDR2 is FQNNGV. The ends were cut back, 0 bases at V and 5 bases at J, with 13 bases in the middle.

This chain connects TRBV5-6 to TRBJ2-1; D perhaps matches TRBD1 (6 bases). Germline CDR1 and CDR2: SGHDT and YYEEEE. Between the trimmed V and J ends, which lost 5 bases and 6 bases, there was a span of 15 bases. CDR3 length equals 14 residues. The CDR3 nucleotides are TGTGCCAGCAGACGCACGGACAGCTCCAATGAGCAGTTCTTC. Its protein product is CASRRTDSSNEQFF.

J is TRBJ2-3 and V is TRBV27; TRBD2 is a possible D gene (5 bases). Trimming pared 5 bases from V and 1 base from J, leaving 13 bases between. This CDR3 is built from 15 residues. Germline values: CDR1 MNHEY, CDR2 SMNVEV (reference sequence). The DNA for the CDR3 is TGTGCCAGCAGTACCATCTTCGGGGGCACAGATACGCAGTATTTT. Its translation is CASSTIFGGTDTQYF.

The chain uses TRBV27 and TRBJ2-7, with 7 bases fitting TRBD2. The length of the CDR3 is 14 residues. Germline loops: CDR1 MNHEY, CDR2 SMNVEV (reference sequence). V shed 2 bases and J 4 bases; nucleotides not matched to a gene: 5. This CDR3 is CASSLAGVRYEQYF. The CDR3 DNA follows: TGTGCCAGCAGTTTAGCGGGAGTCAGATACGAGCAGTACTTC.

V and J are TRBV10-1 and TRBJ2-1, with 12 positions matching TRBD2. The CDR3 contains 16 residues. J was trimmed by 8 bases and V by 4 bases; bases with no gene match: 9. In germline, CDR1 is WNHNN, CDR2 SYGVQD (reference sequence). The DNA of the CDR3 is TGCGCCAGCAGTGTAGTGACTAGCGGGAGTATAGATGAGCAGTTCTTC. It specifies CASSVVTSGSIDEQFF.

V usage is TRBV30 and J usage is TRBJ1-4, with 8 positions matching TRBD1. Germline V gene lookup returns CDR1 GTSNPN and CDR2 SVGIG (reference sequence). V dropped 5 bases and J dropped 7; count of bases not matched to a gene: 6. CDR3 size: 13 residues. This CDR3 reads CAWAGQGGEKLFF. The CDR3 nucleotides are TGTGCCTGGGCCGGACAGGGCGGTGAAAAACTGTTTTTT.

This clone showed up just once. The rearrangement links TRBV27 to TRBJ2-5; maybe TRBD2 (6 bases). Germline V gene sequence: CDR1 MNHEY, CDR2 SMNVEV (reference sequence). The CDR3 loop spans 15 amino acids. The germline V and J ends were trimmed by 5 bases and 7 bases, with 20 bases remaining between them. The CDR3 DNA is TGTGCCAGCAGTCCCACCCGGACTACTATTTTGACCCAGTACTTC. It specifies CASSPTRTTILTQYF.

This chain joins TRBV4-1 and TRBJ2-1, with D perhaps assigned TRBD1 or TRBD2 (5 bases each). From germline, CDR1 is MGHRA and CDR2 YSYEKL. Deletions cut 4 bases from V and 3 bases from J, with 13 bases between. CDR3 length: 15 residues. The CDR3 DNA follows: TGCGCCAGCAGCCTCACGAGGGGCGACTACAATGAGCAGTTCTTC. Its translation is CASSLTRGDYNEQFF.

The sample holds a few counts of this clone. This chain connects TRBV25-1 to TRBJ2-7; D is undetermined. Trimming took 6 bases from V and 9 from J, leaving 15 bases between them. CDR3 length: 12 amino acids. Germline values: CDR1 MGHDK, CDR2 SYGVNS. CDR3 residues: CASSNVGVLQYF. CDR3 in DNA: TGTGCCAGCAGCAACGTTGGGGTTTTGCAGTACTTC.

For the CDR3, the DNA is TGTGCCAGTAACAGCGGAGATCAGGGCCCAGATACGCAGTATTTT. Translation gives CASNSGDQGPDTQYF. V gene TRBV9 combines with J gene TRBJ2-3, with D perhaps matching TRBD1 or TRBD2 (5 bases each). Germline V lookup: CDR1 SGDLS, CDR2 YYNGEE. The CDR3 loop spans 15 amino acids. V lost 8 bases and J lost 4, with 20 bases in between. The whole variable domain, remainder taken from reference TRBV9 and TRBJ2-3, is DSGVTQTPKHLITATGQRVTLRCSPRSGDLSVYWYQQSLDQGLQFLIQYYNGEERAKGNILERFSAQQFPDLHSELNLSSLELGDSALYFCASNSGDQGPDTQYFGPGTRLTVL.

The gene calls are TRBV27 and TRBJ2-7; 10 bases line up with TRBD2. Per germline, CDR1 MNHEY and CDR2 SMNVEV (reference sequence). V was clipped by 4 bases and J by 4 bases; unmatched bases: 4. The CDR3 is made up of 14 amino acids. For the CDR3, the DNA is TGTGCCAGCAGTTCCGTAGCGGGAGGATACGAGCAGTACTTC. Translating it yields CASSSVAGGYEQYF.